What follows is one T cell receptor (beta chain) and its context. The source of the sample is a study of blood T cell repertoires in COVID-19. V dropped 7 bases and J dropped 0; count of bases not matched to a gene: 5. The V gene's germline CDR1 is GTSNPN and CDR2 SVGIG (reference sequence). This CDR3 contains 14 residues. The assay was immunoSEQ multiplex PCR, and TCRdb's table has in-frame clones only and misses some. The profile shows tens of thousands of clones, more than 70% of them singletons. The receptor comes from a human donor in a cohort sampled during active COVID-19. The rearrangement links TRBV30 to TRBJ2-7; TRBD1 matches at 11 bases. The specimen sequenced was peripheral blood. The CDR3: CASSGTGGSYEQYF. CDR3 nucleotide sequence: TGTGCCTCTTCCGGGACAGGGGGCTCCTACGAGCAGTACTTC.